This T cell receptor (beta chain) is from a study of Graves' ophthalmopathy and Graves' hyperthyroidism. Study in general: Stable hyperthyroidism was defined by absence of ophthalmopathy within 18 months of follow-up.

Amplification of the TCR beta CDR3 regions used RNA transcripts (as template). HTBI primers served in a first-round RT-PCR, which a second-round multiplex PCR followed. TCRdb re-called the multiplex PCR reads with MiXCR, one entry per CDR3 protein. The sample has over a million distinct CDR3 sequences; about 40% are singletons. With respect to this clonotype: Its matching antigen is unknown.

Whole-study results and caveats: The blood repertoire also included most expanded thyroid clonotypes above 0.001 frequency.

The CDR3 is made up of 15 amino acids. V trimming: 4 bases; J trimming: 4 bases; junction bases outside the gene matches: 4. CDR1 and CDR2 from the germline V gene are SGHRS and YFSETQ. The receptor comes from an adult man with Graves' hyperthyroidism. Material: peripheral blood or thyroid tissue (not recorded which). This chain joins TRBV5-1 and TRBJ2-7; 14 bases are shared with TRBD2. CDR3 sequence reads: CASSGTSGSRYEQYF. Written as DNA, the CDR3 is TGCGCCAGCAGCGGGACTAGCGGGAGTCGGTACGAGCAGTACTTC.